Given below is one TCR beta chain in context. Antigen: not known. These data belong to a study of cytomegalovirus exposure and HLA in healthy donors. Across the whole study: A prior study identified just under 120 million unique TCR beta sequences from roughly 180 million T cells.

Study-wide findings and caveats: Later work associated fewer than 20,000 TCR beta sequences with HLA alleles at 0.05 false discovery rate.

13 Jbeta primers and 60 Vbeta primers were used for the PCR. The protocol was immunoSEQ multiplex PCR, while the TCRdb copy is restricted to in-frame clones and leaves out a portion. The sample shows 150,000 or so clones, about 80% of them seen only once. In germline, CDR1 is SGHAT, CDR2 FQNNGV. The CDR3 covers 17 residues. The trim removed 3 bases at V and 3 bases at J, leaving 10 bases unmatched. The material sequenced was PBMCs. The chain carries TRBV11-2 and TRBJ2-7, with TRBD2 matching 11 bases. The TCR comes from a man aged 18 to 29 in good health and CMV-seropositive. The CDR3 nucleotides are TGTGCCAGCAGCTTGACGTCCGGGACTAGCGGATTCTACGAGCAGTACTTC. The encoded protein is CASSLTSGTSGFYEQYF. The full variable domain, rest sourced from reference TRBV11-2 and TRBJ2-7, is EAGVAQSPRYKIIEKRQSVAFWCNPISGHATLYWYQQILGQGPKLLIQFQNNGVVDDSQLPKDRFSAERLKGVDSTLKIQPAKLEDSAVYLCASSLTSGTSGFYEQYFGPGTRLTVT.